A single sample is the source of the 20 T cell receptor beta chains below, sequenced in a study of cytomegalovirus exposure and HLA in healthy donors. PCR primers comprised 60 Vbeta and 13 Jbeta primers. Sequenced by immunoSEQ multiplex PCR; TCRdb stores in-frame clones only, minus some. Of roughly 80,000 clones detected, roughly two thirds appear once; the ten largest clones hold roughly 4.9%. Sequenced sample: PBMCs. The receptors stem from a man aged 60 to 69 in good health and CMV-seropositive.

In its sample, this clone was seen once. The chain has TRBV10-3 and TRBJ2-7, with TRBD1 matching over 9 bases. CDR1 is ENHRY, CDR2 SYGVKD, per germline. Losses at the gene ends were 4 bases for V and 6 bases for J; bases not matched to a gene: 7. The CDR3 has 14 residues. The CDR3 nucleotides are TGTGCCATCAGTGGAGGTGGGACAGGGCTCGAGCAGTACTTC. Its translation is CAISGGGTGLEQYF.

This chain connects TRBV28 to TRBJ2-1; the match to TRBD1 covers 11 bases. The CDR3 extends over 17 amino acids. Trimming removed 5 bases from V and 2 bases from J; junction bases left unmatched: 8. The V gene's germline CDR1 is MDHEN and CDR2 SYDVKM. Written as DNA, the CDR3 is TGTGCCAGCAGTGCGGTAGGGACAGGGGGAACCTACAATGAGCAGTTCTTC. It specifies CASSAVGTGGTYNEQFF.

The chain is built from TRBV28 and TRBJ1-2, with D possibly TRBD1 on 5 matching bases. Looked up from germline, CDR1 is MDHEN and CDR2 is SYDVKM. This CDR3 is built from 15 residues. Trimming left V 2 bases short and J 7 bases short, with 17 bases between. The CDR3 DNA reads TGTGCCAGCAGTTTAAAGGGACTGGGGAGAGGTGGCTACACCTTC. Protein: CASSLKGLGRGGYTF.

The chain combines TRBV25-1 with TRBJ1-5, with D perhaps TRBD1 (5 bases). In germline, CDR1 is MGHDK, CDR2 SYGVNS. CDR3 length: 13 amino acids. V was trimmed by 5 bases and J by 5 bases, leaving 10 bases between them. The CDR3 loop reads CASSPGVHQPQHF. CDR3 in DNA: TGTGCCAGCAGTCCGGGGGTTCATCAGCCCCAGCATTTT. Looking up the rest from reference TRBV25-1 and TRBJ1-5 gives the full variable domain: EADIYQTPRYLVIGTGKKITLECSQTMGHDKMYWYQQDPGMELHLIHYSYGVNSTEKGDLSSESTVSRIRTEHFPLTLESARPSHTSQYLCASSPGVHQPQHFGDGTRLSIL.

V is TRBV7-2 and J is TRBJ2-2; 7 nucleotides agree with TRBD2. Per germline, CDR1 SGHTA and CDR2 FQGNSA. The CDR3 runs 15 residues. V was clipped by 1 base and J by 5 bases; unmatched bases: 4. CDR3 residues: CASSLERTSTGELFF. The CDR3 nucleotides are TGTGCCAGCAGCTTAGAAAGGACTAGTACCGGGGAGCTGTTTTTT.

The V and J genes are TRBV5-1 and TRBJ2-7, with 9 bases identical to TRBD2. The CDR3 length is 15 residues. Germline V gene lookup returns CDR1 SGHRS and CDR2 YFSETQ. V lost 4 bases to trimming and J lost 3 bases; unmatched junction nucleotides: 8. The CDR3 reads CASSRGLAADYEQYF. The CDR3 DNA is TGCGCCAGCAGCCGGGGACTAGCTGCCGACTACGAGCAGTACTTC. Combining the CDR3 with reference TRBV5-1 and TRBJ2-7 gives the whole variable domain KAGVTQTPRYLIKTRGQQVTLSCSPISGHRSVSWYQQTPGQGLQFLFEYFSETQRNKGNFPGRFSGRQFSNSRSEMNVSTLELGDSALYLCASSRGLAADYEQYFGPGTRLTVT.

This clone was observed a handful of times. This chain links TRBV4-3 with TRBJ2-3; maybe TRBD2 (6 bases). V lost 0 bases to trimming and J lost 0 bases, with 16 bases between them. The CDR3 extends over 18 amino acids. Germline lookup yields CDR1 LGHNA and CDR2 YSLEER. The CDR3 protein is CASSQDLKAGTSTDTQYF. The CDR3 coding sequence is TGCGCCAGCAGCCAAGATCTTAAGGCAGGGACTAGCACAGATACGCAGTATTTT.

This clone was seen more than once but under ten times. CDR3 sequence (DNA): TGTGCCTGGAGCCGGGACAGCGTCGACGAGCAGTACTTC. It codes for CAWSRDSVDEQYF. The chain carries TRBV30 and TRBJ2-7; 7 nucleotides line up with TRBD1. Germline assignment: CDR1 GTSNPN and CDR2 SVGIG (reference sequence). The CDR3 is 13 residues long. After removal of 3 bases from V and 5 bases from J, the junction contained 7 bases not matched to a gene.

This chain uses TRBV5-6 with TRBJ1-3; D not certain. Germline V lookup: CDR1 SGHDT, CDR2 YYEEEE. V was cut by 4 bases and J by 0 bases, with 5 bases left in between. This CDR3 has 13 residues. CDR3 bases: TGTGCCAGCAGCACGAGCTCTGGAAACACCATATATTTT. It encodes CASSTSSGNTIYF.

This chain uses TRBV4-3 with TRBJ2-7, with unresolved D. Germline V gene data show CDR1 as LGHNA and CDR2 as YSLEER. This CDR3 spans 14 amino acids. V dropped 0 bases and J dropped 3 bases, with 9 bases sitting between them. The CDR3: CASSQDPWLYEQYF. Written as DNA, the CDR3 is TGCGCCAGCAGCCAAGATCCCTGGCTCTACGAGCAGTACTTC.

The rearrangement links TRBV16 to TRBJ1-1; D is uncertain. Germline assignment: CDR1 KGHSY and CDR2 FQNENV. The CDR3 extends over 15 amino acids. Trimming pared 4 bases from V and 2 bases from J, leaving 14 bases between. DNA of the CDR3: TGTGCCAGCAGCCGAGCGGCCATCCGAAACACTGAAGCTTTCTTT. Translation gives CASSRAAIRNTEAFF.

This chain uses TRBV10-3 with TRBJ1-1; tentative D call: TRBD1 (5 bases). This CDR3 contains 15 residues. The ends were cut back, 4 bases at V and 6 bases at J, with 18 bases in the middle. Germline CDR1 reads ENHRY; CDR2 reads SYGVKD. The DNA of the CDR3 is TGTGCCATCAGTGTTAGGGGTAGTGGGATGGCTGAAGCTTTCTTT. Residues: CAISVRGSGMAEAFF.

The chain couples TRBV9 to TRBJ2-3, with no clear D. The CDR3 length is 13 residues. The germline gives CDR1 SGDLS, CDR2 YYNGEE. V was shortened by 10 bases and J by 1 base, with 13 bases between the two germline ends. This CDR3 reads CASSSPGTDTQYF. CDR3 bases: TGTGCCTCGAGCTCCCCGGGCACAGATACGCAGTATTTT.

A few counts support this clone. The chain joins TRBV4-2 to TRBJ2-1; 11 nucleotides match TRBD1. The V gene end was trimmed by 1 base and the J gene end by 4 bases; junction bases not matched to a gene: 3. The CDR3 has 16 residues. Germline CDR1 LGHNA, CDR2 YNFKEQ. The CDR3 protein is CASSQGGQGVYNEQFF. CDR3 DNA sequence: TGTGCCAGCAGCCAAGGGGGACAGGGGGTATACAATGAGCAGTTCTTC.

The chain uses TRBV29-1 and TRBJ2-1; 8 bases fit TRBD1. CDR3 length: 13 residues. Germline V gene lookup returns CDR1 SQVTM and CDR2 ANQGSEA. V shed 6 bases, J shed 9 bases, and the junction held 10 bases outside the gene matches. The CDR3 protein is CSVAGTGLGEQFF. The CDR3, as DNA: TGCAGCGTCGCCGGGACAGGTTTGGGTGAGCAGTTCTTC.

This chain uses TRBV5-1 with TRBJ1-2; 8 bases align to TRBD1. The germline V gene encodes CDR1 SGHRS and CDR2 YFSETQ. The junction had 6 bases not matched to a gene; V was cut back by 0 bases and J by 2 bases. The CDR3 consists of 16 residues. CDR3 protein: CASSLDSYRGNYGYTF. As DNA, the CDR3 is TGCGCCAGCAGCTTGGATAGTTACAGGGGGAACTATGGCTACACCTTC.

The chain joins TRBV5-1 to TRBJ2-5; 11 bases match TRBD2. Germline V gives CDR1 SGHRS, CDR2 YFSETQ. The length of the CDR3 is 16 residues. V shed 2 bases and J 3 bases; nucleotides not matched to a gene: 6. The CDR3 sequence is CASSFSGTSGEETQYF. The CDR3 DNA sequence: TGCGCCAGCAGCTTCTCTGGGACTAGCGGTGAAGAGACCCAGTACTTC.

V and J are TRBV9 and TRBJ2-1; TRBD2 aligns across 8 bases. From germline, CDR1 is SGDLS and CDR2 YYNGEE. This CDR3 is 16 amino acids long. After removal of 4 bases from V and 3 bases from J, the junction contained 9 bases not matched to a gene. The CDR3 spells CASSLRGSGGYNEQFF. The CDR3 DNA reads TGTGCCAGCAGCCTTAGAGGAAGCGGGGGCTACAATGAGCAGTTCTTC.

V and J are TRBV30 and TRBJ2-7, with D tentatively TRBD2 (6 bases). The germline V gene encodes CDR1 GTSNPN and CDR2 SVGIG (reference sequence). The ends were cut back, 3 bases at V and 0 bases at J, with 18 bases in the middle. This CDR3 has 16 residues. The CDR3 loop reads CAWREFTSRSSYEQYF. CDR3 DNA sequence: TGTGCCTGGAGAGAGTTCACTAGCCGAAGCTCCTACGAGCAGTACTTC.

This clone turned up a few times. The V and J genes are TRBV20-1 and TRBJ1-1; no clear D. V was trimmed by 7 bases and J by 1 base, leaving 7 bases between them. In germline, CDR1 is DFQATT, CDR2 SNEGSKA (reference sequence). The CDR3 is made up of 11 amino acids. CDR3 sequence reads: CSVEENTEAFF. Written as DNA, the CDR3 is TGCAGTGTAGAGGAGAACACTGAAGCTTTCTTT.